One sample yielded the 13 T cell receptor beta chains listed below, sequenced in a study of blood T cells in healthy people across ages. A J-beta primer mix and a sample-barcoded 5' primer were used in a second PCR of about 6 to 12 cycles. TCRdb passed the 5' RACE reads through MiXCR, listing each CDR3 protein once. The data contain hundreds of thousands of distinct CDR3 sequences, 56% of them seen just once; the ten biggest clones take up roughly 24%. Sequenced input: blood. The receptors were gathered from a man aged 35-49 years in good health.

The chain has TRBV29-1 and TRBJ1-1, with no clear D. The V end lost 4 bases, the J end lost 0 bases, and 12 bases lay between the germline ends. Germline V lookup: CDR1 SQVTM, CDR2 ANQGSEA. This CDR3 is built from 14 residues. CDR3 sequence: CSVVGGNMNTEAFF. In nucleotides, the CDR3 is TGCAGCGTTGTGGGCGGCAATATGAACACTGAAGCTTTCTTT.

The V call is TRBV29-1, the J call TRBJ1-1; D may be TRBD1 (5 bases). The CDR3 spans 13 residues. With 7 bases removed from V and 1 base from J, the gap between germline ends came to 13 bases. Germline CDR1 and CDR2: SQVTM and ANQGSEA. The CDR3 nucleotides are TGCAGCGCCGCAGGGATGGAGAACACTGAAGCTTTCTTT. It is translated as CSAAGMENTEAFF.

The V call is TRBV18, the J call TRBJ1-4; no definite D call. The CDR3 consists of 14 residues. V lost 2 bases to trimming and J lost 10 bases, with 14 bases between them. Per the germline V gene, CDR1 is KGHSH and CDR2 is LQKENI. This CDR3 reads CASSPARSDGKLFF. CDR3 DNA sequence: TGTGCCAGCTCACCAGCCCGTTCGGATGGAAAACTGTTTTTT.

Here the CDR3 reads CASAKEETQYF. The CDR3 bases are TGTGCCAGCGCGAAGGAGGAGACCCAGTACTTC. This chain connects TRBV7-9 to TRBJ2-5; D is unresolved. The CDR3 runs to 11 residues. Trimming pared 8 bases from V and 5 bases from J, leaving 9 bases between. The V gene's germline CDR1 is SEHNR and CDR2 FQNEAQ (reference sequence).

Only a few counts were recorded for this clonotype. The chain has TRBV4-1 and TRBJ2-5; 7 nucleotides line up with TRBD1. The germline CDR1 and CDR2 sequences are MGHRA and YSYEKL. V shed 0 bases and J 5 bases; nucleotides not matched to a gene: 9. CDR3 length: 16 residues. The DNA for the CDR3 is TGCGCCAGCAGCCAAGACTGGGGACAGATTGGTGAGACCCAGTACTTC. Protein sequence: CASSQDWGQIGETQYF.

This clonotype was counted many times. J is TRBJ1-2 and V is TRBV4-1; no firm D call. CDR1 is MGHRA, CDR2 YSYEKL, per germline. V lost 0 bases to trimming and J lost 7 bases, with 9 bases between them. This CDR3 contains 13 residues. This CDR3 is CASSQDRYGGYTF. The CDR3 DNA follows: TGCGCCAGCAGCCAAGATCGGTACGGTGGCTACACCTTC.

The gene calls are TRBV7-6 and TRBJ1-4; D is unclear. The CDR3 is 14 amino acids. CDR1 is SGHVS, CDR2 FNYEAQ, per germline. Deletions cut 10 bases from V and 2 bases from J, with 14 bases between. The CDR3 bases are TGTGCCACACGGGGAGGTGTGACTAATGAAAAACTGTTTTTT. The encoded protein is CATRGGVTNEKLFF.

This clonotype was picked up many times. CDR3 in amino acids: CSVQGGDSKEQYF. CDR3 in DNA: TGCAGCGTTCAAGGGGGGGACAGCAAAGAGCAGTACTTC. This chain connects TRBV29-1 to TRBJ2-7; D assignment may be TRBD1 or TRBD2 (7 bases each). V gave up 5 bases and J gave up 7 bases, with 18 bases separating them. This CDR3 is built from 13 residues. Germline V gives CDR1 SQVTM, CDR2 ANQGSEA.

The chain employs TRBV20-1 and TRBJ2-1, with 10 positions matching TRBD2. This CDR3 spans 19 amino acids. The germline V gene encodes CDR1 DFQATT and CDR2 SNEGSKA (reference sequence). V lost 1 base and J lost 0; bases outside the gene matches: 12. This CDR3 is CSARGSASGGSSSYNEQFF. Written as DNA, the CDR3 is TGCAGTGCTAGAGGTTCGGCTAGCGGGGGATCTTCCTCCTACAATGAGCAGTTCTTC.

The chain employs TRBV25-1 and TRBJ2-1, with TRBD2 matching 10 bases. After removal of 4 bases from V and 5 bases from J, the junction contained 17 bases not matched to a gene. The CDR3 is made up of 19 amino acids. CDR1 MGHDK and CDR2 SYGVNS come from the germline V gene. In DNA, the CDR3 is TGTGCCAGCAGTGTCTCCACGGCAAGGACTAGCGGCGCGCACAATGAGCAGTTCTTC. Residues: CASSVSTARTSGAHNEQFF.

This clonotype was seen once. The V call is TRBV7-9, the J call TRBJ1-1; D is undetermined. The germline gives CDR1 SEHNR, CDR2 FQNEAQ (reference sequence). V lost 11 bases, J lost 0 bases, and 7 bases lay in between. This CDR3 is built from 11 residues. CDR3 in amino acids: CAGYLNTEAFF. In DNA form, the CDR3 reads TGTGCCGGGTACTTGAACACTGAAGCTTTCTTT. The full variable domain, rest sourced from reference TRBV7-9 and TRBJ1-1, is DTGVSQNPRHKITKRGQNVTFRCDPISEHNRLYWYRQTLGQGPEFLTYFQNEAQLEKSRLLSDRFSAERPKGSFSTLEIQRTEQGDSAMYLCAGYLNTEAFFGQGTRLTVV.

DNA for the CDR3: TGTGCCAGCAGCCGAGGACTAGCGGCCTACGAGCAGTACTTC. The encoded protein is CASSRGLAAYEQYF. The rearrangement joins TRBV7-2 to TRBJ2-7; 10 bases are shared with TRBD2. V lost 5 bases and J lost 2; bases outside the gene matches: 3. This CDR3 comprises 14 residues. Germline V gene sequence: CDR1 SGHTA, CDR2 FQGNSA. Combining the CDR3 with reference TRBV7-2 and TRBJ2-7 gives the whole variable domain GAGVSQSPSNKVTEKGKDVELRCDPISGHTALYWYRQSLGQGLEFLIYFQGNSAPDKSGLPSDRFSAERTGGSVSTLTIQRTQQEDSAVYLCASSRGLAAYEQYFGPGTRLTVT.

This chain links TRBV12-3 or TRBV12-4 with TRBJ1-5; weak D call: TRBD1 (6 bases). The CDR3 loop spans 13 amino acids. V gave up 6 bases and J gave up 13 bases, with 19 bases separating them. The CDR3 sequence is CASSRFTRDIQHF. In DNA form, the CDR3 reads TGTGCCAGCAGCCGATTTACCCGGGACATTCAGCATTTT.